A single sample gave rise to the 25 T cell receptor beta chains below, sequenced in a study of blood T cell repertoires in COVID-19. Using immunoSEQ multiplex PCR, the repertoire was profiled, and TCRdb retains in-frame clones only, with some absent. This sample has about 18,000 clones; about nine tenths occur once, and the top ten carry 15% to 20%. What was sequenced was peripheral blood. These receptors were obtained from a human donor in a cohort sampled during active COVID-19.

This sequence joins TRBV2 and TRBJ1-1, with D possibly being TRBD1 (5 bases). This CDR3 contains 13 residues. The germline CDR1 and CDR2 sequences are SNHLY and FYNNEI. With 6 bases removed from V and 3 bases from J, the gap between germline ends came to 11 bases. DNA of the CDR3: TGTGCCAGCAGGGCAGGGCAGTACACTGAAGCTTTCTTT. Translating it yields CASRAGQYTEAFF.

The V call is TRBV5-1, the J call TRBJ2-1; 8 bases agree with TRBD2. With V trimmed by 0 bases and J by 8 bases, 10 bases remained unmatched. The germline V gene has CDR1 SGHRS and CDR2 YFSETQ. This CDR3 is 16 amino acids long. The CDR3 reads CASSLGGGGPGDEQFF. CDR3 nucleotide sequence: TGCGCCAGCAGCTTGGGTGGCGGGGGGCCCGGGGATGAGCAGTTCTTC.

The chain links TRBV6-5 to TRBJ2-7; 9 bases map to TRBD1. Germline assignment: CDR1 MNHEY and CDR2 SVGAGI. Trimming took 5 bases from V and 2 from J; bases not matched to a gene: 7. This CDR3 region has 15 residues. Here the CDR3 reads CASSRTDRGAYEQYF. The CDR3 nucleotides read TGTGCCAGCAGTAGAACTGACAGGGGGGCCTACGAGCAGTACTTC.

This chain joins TRBV30 and TRBJ2-7, with 7 bases fitting TRBD1. This CDR3 contains 14 residues. Germline V CDR1 and CDR2: GTSNPN, SVGIG (reference sequence). Germline trimming cut 1 base from V and 2 bases from J; bases unmatched to any gene: 5. In DNA, the CDR3 is TGTGCCTGGAGTGCCTGGACAGGAGCCTACGAGCAGTACTTC. Amino acid sequence: CAWSAWTGAYEQYF.

The chain carries TRBV5-6 and TRBJ1-1, with D possibly being TRBD1 (5 bases). CDR3 size: 14 residues. V was shortened by 3 bases and J by 4 bases, with 13 bases between the two germline ends. CDR1 SGHDT and CDR2 YYEEEE come from the germline V gene. This CDR3 is CASSWGRGGTEAFF. The DNA of the CDR3 is TGTGCCAGCAGCTGGGGAAGGGGCGGCACTGAAGCTTTCTTT.

Only a few counts were recorded for this clone. V and J are TRBV5-1 and TRBJ2-7, with 10 bases fitting TRBD2. V shed 4 bases, J shed 5 bases, and the junction held 6 bases outside the gene matches. CDR1 SGHRS and CDR2 YFSETQ come from the germline V gene. The CDR3 length is 14 residues. DNA for the CDR3: TGCGCCAGCAGCCGAGCGGGAGGGGAGCACGAGCAGTACTTC. This gives the protein CASSRAGGEHEQYF.

The chain links TRBV5-1 to TRBJ1-4; D perhaps matches TRBD1 (6 bases). Trimming removed 0 bases at V and 3 bases at J, with 6 bases between. The CDR3 has 14 amino acids. CDR1 is SGHRS and CDR2 is YFSETQ in the germline V gene. CDR3 nucleotides: TGCGCCAGCAGCTTGGAGGGGGCTAATGAAAAACTGTTTTTT. Residues: CASSLEGANEKLFF.

The chain couples TRBV5-1 to TRBJ1-2; perhaps TRBD1 as D (5 bases). V was cut by 4 bases and J by 0 bases, with 10 bases left in between. Germline CDR1 is SGHRS and CDR2 is YFSETQ. The CDR3 runs 14 residues. This CDR3 is CASSPTTANYGYTF. CDR3 nucleotide sequence: TGCGCCAGCAGCCCTACGACAGCTAACTATGGCTACACCTTC.

The chain uses TRBV6-2 or TRBV6-3 and TRBJ2-5; 9 bases match TRBD2. This CDR3 is 17 amino acids long. The germline gives CDR1 MNHEY, CDR2 SVGEGT. J gave up 5 bases and V 0 bases, and 10 bases lay outside the gene matches. The CDR3 loop is CASSYSRGGADRETQYF. The CDR3 DNA reads as TGTGCCAGCAGTTACTCTCGCGGGGGGGCCGATCGGGAGACCCAGTACTTC.

The V and J genes are TRBV6-5 and TRBJ1-6, with TRBD1 identical over 7 bases. CDR1 and CDR2 from the germline V gene are MNHEY and SVGAGI. The V and J ends lost 0 bases and 10 bases, in that order; junction bases with no gene match: 9. This CDR3 comprises 16 residues. CDR3 residues: CASSYSPTGRGSPLHF. DNA of the CDR3: TGTGCCAGCAGTTACTCCCCGACAGGGCGTGGGTCACCCCTCCACTTT.

This sequence joins TRBV5-1 and TRBJ2-1; TRBD2 aligns across 10 bases. Germline values: CDR1 SGHRS, CDR2 YFSETQ. Losses at the gene ends were 4 bases for V and 5 bases for J; bases not matched to a gene: 6. This CDR3 has 15 amino acids. CDR3: CASSARLAGDNEQFF. CDR3 bases: TGCGCCAGCAGCGCCCGACTAGCGGGCGACAATGAGCAGTTCTTC.

The chain combines TRBV29-1 with TRBJ2-3; D gene uncertain. Germline lookup yields CDR1 SQVTM and CDR2 ANQGSEA. The CDR3 spans 13 residues. V was cut by 3 bases and J by 4 bases, with 11 bases left in between. The CDR3 DNA reads TGCAGCGTTGATGCTGGGCGCGCAGATACGCAGTATTTT. Translated: CSVDAGRADTQYF.

The chain recombines TRBV21-1 with TRBJ1-4. TRBV21-1 is annotated as a pseudogene. The CDR3 has 17 residues. The CDR3 spells CASSKGGTWRGNEKLFF. The CDR3 bases are TGTGCCAGCAGCAAAGGGGGGACCTGGCGGGGGAATGAAAAACTGTTTTTT.

The V call is TRBV25-1, the J call TRBJ1-2; D ambiguous. CDR3 length equals 10 residues. Germline V CDR1 and CDR2: MGHDK, SYGVNS. V was trimmed by 7 bases and J by 10 bases, leaving 10 bases between them. CDR3 nucleotides: TGTGCCAGCAAAGGGAGCGACTACACCTTC. Translated, it gives CASKGSDYTF.

V gene TRBV5-4 combines with J gene TRBJ2-2; 9 nucleotides line up with TRBD2. Trimming took 4 bases from V and 6 from J; bases not matched to a gene: 10. CDR1 and CDR2 (germline): SGHNT, YYREEE (reference sequence). The CDR3 has 16 amino acids. Written as DNA, the CDR3 is TGTGCCAGCAGCCCGGAGCCCAGCGGGAGGTCCGGGGAGCTGTTTTTT. It yields the protein CASSPEPSGRSGELFF.

This sequence joins TRBV9 and TRBJ2-3; D is undetermined. The germline V gene encodes CDR1 SGDLS and CDR2 YYNGEE. This CDR3 contains 13 residues. Trimming cost V 1 base and J 0 bases, with 3 bases left between them. The DNA for the CDR3 is TGTGCCAGCAGCGTAACTAGCACAGATACGCAGTATTTT. It is translated as CASSVTSTDTQYF.

The chain is built from TRBV7-3 and TRBJ2-5, with a possible D match to TRBD2 (6 bases). The germline gives CDR1 SGHTA, CDR2 FQGTGA. V lost 5 bases to trimming and J lost 2 bases, with 15 bases between them. This CDR3 is built from 15 residues. The CDR3 bases are TGTGCCAGCAGCAAAACCGGGACTCTTCAAGAGACCCAGTACTTC. Encoded protein: CASSKTGTLQETQYF.

The chain combines TRBV11-2 with TRBJ1-4; D gene unclear. Germline CDR1 SGHAT, CDR2 FQNNGV. The CDR3 has 12 residues. Trimming stripped 1 base from V and 7 bases from J, with 4 bases between. CDR3 sequence reads: CASSLVAEKLFF. The CDR3 region has the DNA TGTGCCAGCAGCTTAGTGGCTGAAAAACTGTTTTTT.

The chain combines TRBV2 with TRBJ1-4; 12 bases fit TRBD1. The V gene end was trimmed by 8 bases and the J gene end by 8 bases; junction bases not matched to a gene: 9. This CDR3 has 15 residues. Germline V gives CDR1 SNHLY, CDR2 FYNNEI. CDR3 bases: TGTGCCAGCTCCCGCGGGACAGGGGGCGAAGAAAAACTGTTTTTT. Translated: CASSRGTGGEEKLFF.

The chain is built from TRBV18 and TRBJ2-6, with D possibly being TRBD1 (6 bases). V was shortened by 3 bases and J by 0 bases, with 9 bases between the two germline ends. CDR3 size: 16 residues. CDR1 is KGHSH and CDR2 is LQKENI in the germline V gene. The CDR3 coding sequence is TGTGCCAGCTCACCGCAGGGGAGCTCTGGGGCCAACGTCCTGACTTTC. As protein: CASSPQGSSGANVLTF.

The chain employs TRBV20-1 and TRBJ2-1; the match to TRBD2 covers 12 bases. The CDR3 is 14 residues long. V shed 3 bases, J shed 8 bases, and the junction held 5 bases outside the gene matches. CDR1 DFQATT and CDR2 SNEGSKA come from the germline V gene (reference sequence). In DNA, the CDR3 is TGCAGTGCTAGTGGACTAGCGGGAACGGATGAGCAGTTCTTC. This translates into CSASGLAGTDEQFF.

The table lists this clone with a few counts. The gene calls are TRBV7-3 and TRBJ2-1, with 11 positions matching TRBD1. In germline, CDR1 is SGHTA, CDR2 FQGTGA. This CDR3 has 16 residues. The V segment lost 0 bases and the J segment 6 bases; nucleotides outside the gene matches: 4. The CDR3 region is CASSLTGTGGSNEQFF. As DNA, the CDR3 is TGTGCCAGCAGCTTAACTGGGACAGGGGGTAGCAATGAGCAGTTCTTC.

With regard to this clone: Germline and junction disagree at one end, which may indicate a read error. The V and J genes are TRBV27 and TRBJ1-2, with 8 bases aligning to TRBD1. Germline V lookup: CDR1 MNHEY, CDR2 SMNVEV (reference sequence). The CDR3 is 14 residues long. The CDR3 is CASRATGAKYGYTF. The CDR3 DNA follows: TGTGCCAGCAGGGCGACAGGGGCTAAGTATGGCTACACCTTC.

V usage is TRBV6-2 or TRBV6-3 and J usage is TRBJ1-1; 8 nucleotides match TRBD1. Trimming at V came to 3 bases and at J to 5 bases, leaving 2 bases not matched to a gene. This CDR3 is built from 13 residues. The V gene's germline CDR1 is MNHEY and CDR2 SVGEGT. The chain's CDR3 is CASSYGTGTEAFF. The CDR3 DNA reads TGTGCCAGCAGTTATGGGACAGGAACTGAAGCTTTCTTT.

The chain is built from TRBV6-4 and TRBJ2-6; 8 bases are a match to TRBD1. Losses at the gene ends were 4 bases for V and 0 bases for J; bases not matched to a gene: 8. CDR3 length: 18 residues. Germline V gene lookup returns CDR1 MRHNA and CDR2 SNTAGT. CDR3 sequence: CASSARTGMSSGANVLTF. CDR3 in DNA: TGTGCCAGCAGTGCCCGGACAGGGATGAGCTCTGGGGCCAACGTCCTGACTTTC.